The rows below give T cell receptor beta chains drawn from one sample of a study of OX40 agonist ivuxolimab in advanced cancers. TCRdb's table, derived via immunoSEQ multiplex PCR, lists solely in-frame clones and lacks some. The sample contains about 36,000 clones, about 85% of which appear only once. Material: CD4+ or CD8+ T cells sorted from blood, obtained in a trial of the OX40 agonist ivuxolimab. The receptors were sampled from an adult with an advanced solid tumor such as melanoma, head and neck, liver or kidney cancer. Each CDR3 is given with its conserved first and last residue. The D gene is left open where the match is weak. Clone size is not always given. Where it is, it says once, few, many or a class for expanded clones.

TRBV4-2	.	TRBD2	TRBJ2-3	CASSQGVGLASTDTQYF	TGTGCCAGCAGCCAAGGAGTTGGACTAGCAAGCACAGATACGCAGTATTTT
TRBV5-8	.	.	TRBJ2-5	CASSLFVGGRWETQYF	TGTGCCAGCAGCTTGTTCGTGGGGGGCAGATGGGAGACCCAGTACTTC
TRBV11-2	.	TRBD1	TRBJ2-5	CASSSWTGGIQETQYF	TGTGCCAGCAGCTCCTGGACAGGGGGAATCCAAGAGACCCAGTACTTC
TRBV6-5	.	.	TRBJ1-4	CASTSSIGDHEKLFF	TGTGCCAGCACCTCCTCTATTGGTGATCATGAAAAACTGTTTTTT
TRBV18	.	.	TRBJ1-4	CASSLGQGIANEKLFF	TGTGCCAGCTCCCTAGGCCAGGGGATCGCTAATGAAAAACTGTTTTTT
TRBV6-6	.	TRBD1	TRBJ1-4	CASSLTGNEKLFF	TGTGCCAGCAGCCTGACAGGGAATGAAAAACTGTTTTTT
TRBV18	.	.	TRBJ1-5	CASSTINQPQHF	TGTGCCAGCTCAACAATAAATCAGCCCCAGCATTTT
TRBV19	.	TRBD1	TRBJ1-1	CASDGQAMGNTEAFF	TGTGCCAGTGATGGACAGGCTATGGGAAACACTGAAGCTTTCTTT
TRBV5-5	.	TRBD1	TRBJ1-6	CASSLYQLPGQASNSPLHF	TGTGCCAGCAGCTTGTACCAATTACCGGGACAGGCATCTAATTCACCCCTCCACTTT
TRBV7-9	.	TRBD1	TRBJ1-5	CASSPQGGRDQPQHF	TGTGCCAGCAGTCCCCAGGGGGGGCGCGATCAGCCCCAGCATTTT
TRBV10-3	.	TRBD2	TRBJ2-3	CAISLAGVGPDTQYF	TGTGCCATCAGCCTAGCGGGAGTTGGCCCAGATACGCAGTATTTT
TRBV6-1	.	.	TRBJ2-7	CASAPGGGEQYF	TGTGCCAGCGCCCCCGGAGGGGGGGAGCAGTACTTC
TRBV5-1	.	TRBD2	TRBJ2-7	CASSLAPSGTSYEQYF	TGCGCCAGCAGCTTGGCCCCTAGCGGGACCTCCTACGAGCAGTACTTC
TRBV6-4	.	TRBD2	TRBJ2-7	CASSVLAGGGEQYF	TGTGCCAGCAGTGTACTAGCGGGAGGAGGTGAGCAGTACTTC
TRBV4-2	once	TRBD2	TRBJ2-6	CASSQEGLAGGGGANVLTF	TGTGCCAGCAGCCAAGAGGGACTAGCGGGGGGAGGCGGGGCCAACGTCCTGACTTTC
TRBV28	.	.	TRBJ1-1	CASSLSRQNTEAFF	TGTGCCAGCAGTTTATCCCGACAGAACACTGAAGCTTTCTTT
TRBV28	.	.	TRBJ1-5	CASGWLGNQPQHF	TGTGCCAGCGGATGGTTGGGCAATCAGCCCCAGCATTTT
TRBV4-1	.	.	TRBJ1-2	CASSQVVRRQANYGYTF	TGCGCCAGCAGCCAAGTGGTTAGACGGCAAGCTAACTATGGCTACACCTTC
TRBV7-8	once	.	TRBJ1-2	CASSPSGRFNYGYTF	TGTGCCAGCAGCCCGTCGGGGCGATTCAACTATGGCTACACCTTC
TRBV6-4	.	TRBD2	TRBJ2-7	CASLGLAGTYEQYF	TGTGCCAGCCTCGGACTAGCGGGAACCTACGAGCAGTACTTC
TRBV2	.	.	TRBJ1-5	CASRLGGSNQPQHF	TGTGCCAGCAGGTTAGGGGGGAGCAATCAGCCCCAGCATTTT
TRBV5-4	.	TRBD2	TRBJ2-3	CASSGILAGPPGGTDTQYF	TGTGCCAGCAGCGGAATTCTAGCGGGGCCACCAGGGGGCACAGATACGCAGTATTTT
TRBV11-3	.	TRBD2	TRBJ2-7	CASSSTSGGSEQYF	TGTGCCAGCAGCTCCACATCCGGGGGGAGCGAGCAGTACTTC
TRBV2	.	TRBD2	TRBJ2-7	CASRGLAGVYEQYF	TGTGCCAGCAGGGGACTAGCGGGGGTCTACGAGCAGTACTTC